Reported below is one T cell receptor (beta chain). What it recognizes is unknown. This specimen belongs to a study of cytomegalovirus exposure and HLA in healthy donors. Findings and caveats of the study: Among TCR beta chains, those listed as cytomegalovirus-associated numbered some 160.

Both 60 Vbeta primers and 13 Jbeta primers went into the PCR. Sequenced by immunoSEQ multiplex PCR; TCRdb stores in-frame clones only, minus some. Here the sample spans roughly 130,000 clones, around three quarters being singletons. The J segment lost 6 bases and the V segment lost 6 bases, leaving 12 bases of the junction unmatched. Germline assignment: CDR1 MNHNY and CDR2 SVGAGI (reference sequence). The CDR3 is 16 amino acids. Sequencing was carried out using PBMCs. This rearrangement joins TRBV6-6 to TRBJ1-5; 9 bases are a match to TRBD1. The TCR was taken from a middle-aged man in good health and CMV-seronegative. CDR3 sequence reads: CASSPQDRGGGQPQHF. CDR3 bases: TGTGCCAGCAGCCCCCAGGACAGGGGAGGAGGTCAGCCCCAGCATTTT.